A selection of T cell receptor beta chains follows, all from one sample in a study of cytomegalovirus exposure and HLA in healthy donors. Libraries were prepared by immunoSEQ multiplex PCR; TCRdb keeps only in-frame clonotypes and omits some of them. The profile shows some 170,000 clones, about 82% of them singletons. The sample consisted of PBMCs. Source of these receptors: a woman aged 25 to 39 in good health and CMV-seropositive. The CDR3 runs from the conserved cysteine through the conserved F or W. Fields, in order: CDR3 DNA, CDR3 protein, V gene, clone size, D gene, J gene. D genes are given only for firm matches. A row's size may be missing; if present it is once, few, many or a size class.

CDR3 DNA: TGTGCCAGCAGCTTTGATAGCGGGGTCCCTTTTCATACGCAGTATTTT
CDR3 protein: CASSFDSGVPFHTQYF
V gene: TRBV7-6
clone size: few
D gene: TRBD2
J gene: TRBJ2-3

CDR3 DNA: TGTGCCAGCAGTTATGCACTCCCACTGGGCTACACCTTC
CDR3 protein: CASSYALPLGYTF
V gene: TRBV6-5
clone size: .
D gene: .
J gene: TRBJ1-2

CDR3 DNA: TGTGCCAGCTCACTATGGTTCATGGACAGGCAGTACTTC
CDR3 protein: CASSLWFMDRQYF
V gene: TRBV18
clone size: .
D gene: TRBD1
J gene: TRBJ2-5

CDR3 DNA: TGTGCCAGCAGCTTGGGTGGCCAGGGTGGCGGCTACACCTTC
CDR3 protein: CASSLGGQGGGYTF
V gene: TRBV5-4
clone size: .
D gene: .
J gene: TRBJ1-2

CDR3 DNA: TGTGCCAGCTCACCAAGGCGAGGAGCTAAGGCTAACACTGAAGCTTTCTTT
CDR3 protein: CASSPRRGAKANTEAFF
V gene: TRBV18
clone size: once
D gene: .
J gene: TRBJ1-1

CDR3 DNA: TGTGCCAGCTCACCACCGGGACAGGCCACAGATACGCAGTATTTT
CDR3 protein: CASSPPGQATDTQYF
V gene: TRBV18
clone size: .
D gene: TRBD1
J gene: TRBJ2-3

CDR3 DNA: TGTGCCAGCAGACCCCGACAGGGTTACGATGAAAAACTGTTTTTT
CDR3 protein: CASRPRQGYDEKLFF
V gene: TRBV6-1
clone size: .
D gene: TRBD1
J gene: TRBJ1-4

CDR3 DNA: TGTGCCAGCAGTGAACCAGCGGGGGGGTCGAACACCGGGGAGCTGTTTTTT
CDR3 protein: CASSEPAGGSNTGELFF
V gene: TRBV2
clone size: .
D gene: TRBD2
J gene: TRBJ2-2

CDR3 DNA: TGTGCCAGCAGCCAAGATTTTACAGAACTAGCCAAAAACATTCAGTACTTC
CDR3 protein: CASSQDFTELAKNIQYF
V gene: TRBV4-2
clone size: .
D gene: .
J gene: TRBJ2-4

CDR3 DNA: TGTGCCAGCAGCGGGACTCCGGAGTCGGATGAGCAGTTCTTC
CDR3 protein: CASSGTPESDEQFF
V gene: TRBV6-5
clone size: .
D gene: .
J gene: TRBJ2-1

CDR3 DNA: TGTGCCAGCAGCTGGAGCCCCGGGGACACTGAAGCTTTCTTT
CDR3 protein: CASSWSPGDTEAFF
V gene: TRBV7-3
clone size: few
D gene: .
J gene: TRBJ1-1

CDR3 DNA: TGTGCCAGCAGCAGTGTTCCCCAGTCTGGAAACACCATATATTTT
CDR3 protein: CASSSVPQSGNTIYF
V gene: TRBV11-3
clone size: .
D gene: .
J gene: TRBJ1-3

CDR3 DNA: TGTGCCAGCAGCCCGATGACAGGCGATGAAGAAAAACTGTTTTTT
CDR3 protein: CASSPMTGDEEKLFF
V gene: TRBV5-6
clone size: .
D gene: .
J gene: TRBJ1-4

CDR3 DNA: TGTGCCAGCAGCCCCGGGGGGGTCACGAGCACCGGGGAGCTGTTTTTT
CDR3 protein: CASSPGGVTSTGELFF
V gene: TRBV11-2
clone size: .
D gene: TRBD2
J gene: TRBJ2-2

CDR3 DNA: TGCAGCGTTGGATTGAACAGGGGTCGTGGAAACACCATATATTTT
CDR3 protein: CSVGLNRGRGNTIYF
V gene: TRBV29-1
clone size: once
D gene: TRBD1
J gene: TRBJ1-3

CDR3 DNA: TGTGCCAGCACCGCAGGGGCATGGAACACTGAAGCTTTCTTT
CDR3 protein: CASTAGAWNTEAFF
V gene: TRBV9
clone size: .
D gene: .
J gene: TRBJ1-1

CDR3 DNA: TGTGCCAGCAGCCAAACGCTGGGTCGGGATTCACCCCTCCACTTT
CDR3 protein: CASSQTLGRDSPLHF
V gene: TRBV7-8
clone size: .
D gene: .
J gene: TRBJ1-6

CDR3 DNA: TGTGCCAGCACCGCCTCGGACAGTTGGAATTCACCCCTCCACTTT
CDR3 protein: CASTASDSWNSPLHF
V gene: TRBV28
clone size: once
D gene: .
J gene: TRBJ1-6

CDR3 DNA: TGTGCCAGCAGTTTCAGGACAGGGGGCGGCGATACGCAGTATTTT
CDR3 protein: CASSFRTGGGDTQYF
V gene: TRBV6-1
clone size: .
D gene: TRBD1
J gene: TRBJ2-3

CDR3 DNA: TGTGCCAGCAGCCCCGGTTCACCCTACGAGCAGTACTTC
CDR3 protein: CASSPGSPYEQYF
V gene: TRBV11-1
clone size: .
D gene: .
J gene: TRBJ2-7